This T cell receptor beta chain was obtained from a study of cytomegalovirus exposure and HLA in healthy donors. Findings and caveats of the study: In vitro testing confirmed a few CMV-associated chains as specific for CMV antigens.

The V end was cut by 10 bases, the J end by 8 bases, with 21 bases between. Germline assignment: CDR1 SNHLY and CDR2 FYNNEI. The CDR3 is made up of 14 amino acids. PCR used 60 Vbeta primers and 13 Jbeta primers. Only in-frame clones appear in the TCRdb table, and some are missing; sequencing was by immunoSEQ multiplex PCR. The table includes a few hundred thousand clones, over 85% detected once. The donors were healthy bone marrow donors. This clone was seen more than once but under ten times. Its antigen remains unidentified. V gene TRBV2 combines with J gene TRBJ2-1, with D perhaps TRBD2 (7 bases). The clonotype comes from a woman under 30 in good health and CMV-seronegative. Sequenced material: PBMCs. CDR3 sequence (DNA): TGTGCCATAATTCCGCGGGGGCTTGGGGATGAGCAGTTCTTC. It yields the protein CAIIPRGLGDEQFF.